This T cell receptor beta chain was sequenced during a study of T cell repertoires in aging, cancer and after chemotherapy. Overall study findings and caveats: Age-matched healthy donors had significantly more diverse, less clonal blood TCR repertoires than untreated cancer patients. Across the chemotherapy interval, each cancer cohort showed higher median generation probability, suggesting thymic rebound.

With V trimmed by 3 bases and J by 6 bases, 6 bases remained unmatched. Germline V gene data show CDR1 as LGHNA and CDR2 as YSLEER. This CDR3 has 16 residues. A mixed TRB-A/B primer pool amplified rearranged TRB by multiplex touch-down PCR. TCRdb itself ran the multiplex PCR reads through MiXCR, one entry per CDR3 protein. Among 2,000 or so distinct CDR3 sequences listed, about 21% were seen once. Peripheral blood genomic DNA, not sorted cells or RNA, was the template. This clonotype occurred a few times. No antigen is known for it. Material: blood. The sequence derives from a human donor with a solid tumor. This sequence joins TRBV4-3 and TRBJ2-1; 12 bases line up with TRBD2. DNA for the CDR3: TGCGCCAGCAGCCAGCTAGCGGGAGGGCCCTCCAATGAGCAGTTCTTC. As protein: CASSQLAGGPSNEQFF.